This TCR beta chain was recorded in a study of T-cell memory formation after mild COVID-19. Study-level results: Later expanders leaned toward CD4+, whereas clones contracting from day 15 to 85 were balanced CD4/CD8. Some responding clones appeared in pre-infection memory, suggesting cross-reactive memory joined.

Germline loops: CDR1 ENHRY, CDR2 SYGVKD. The V and J ends lost 0 bases and 4 bases respectively, with 6 bases between them. The length of the CDR3 is 13 residues. Constant-segment primers were used for 5'RACE, and the resulting TCR alpha and TCR beta cDNA libraries carried sample barcodes and UMIs. Using its own MiXCR run on the 5' RACE reads, TCRdb lists one record per CDR3 protein. The sample carries 350,000 to 500,000 distinct CDR3 sequences, about 22% recorded once. About this clonotype: Its antigen is not known.

This TCR came from an adult woman who had mild COVID-19 (a few samples of this study predate the infection). Cell type and time point are not known. The specimen sequenced was PBMCs or a T cell subset sorted from them (not recorded which). This rearrangement joins TRBV10-3 to TRBJ1-1; D not certain. CDR3 in amino acids: CAISESMVTEAFF. CDR3 in DNA: TGTGCCATCAGTGAGTCGATGGTCACTGAAGCTTTCTTT.